The rows below give T cell receptor beta chains drawn from one sample of a study of blood T cell repertoires in COVID-19. The assay was immunoSEQ multiplex PCR, and TCRdb's table has in-frame clones only and misses some. The table has tens of thousands of clones, about 89% seen once. The sample consisted of peripheral blood. The receptors originated from a man aged 55 to 70 with acute or convalescent COVID-19. The CDR3 runs from the conserved cysteine through the conserved F or W. A D gene is named only where the DNA matches it firmly. Size is omitted from some rows. Given values are once, few, many or a class for expanded clones.

j_gene: TRBJ1-4
d_gene: TRBD1
v_gene: TRBV7-9
abundance: -
CDR3aa: CASSPGQGEGEKLFF
CDR3nt: TGTGCCAGCAGTCCGGGACAGGGGGAGGGTGAAAAACTGTTTTTT

j_gene: TRBJ2-3
d_gene: -
v_gene: TRBV29-1
abundance: -
CDR3aa: CSVERVPDTQYF
CDR3nt: TGCAGCGTTGAACGGGTTCCAGATACGCAGTATTTT

j_gene: TRBJ1-3
d_gene: -
v_gene: TRBV6-6
abundance: -
CDR3aa: CASSYSSQGGGNTIYF
CDR3nt: TGTGCCAGCAGTTACTCTTCCCAGGGAGGTGGAAACACCATATATTTT

j_gene: TRBJ1-1
d_gene: TRBD1
v_gene: TRBV5-1
abundance: -
CDR3aa: CASSSRTGGNTEAFF
CDR3nt: TGCGCCAGCAGCTCTAGGACAGGGGGAAACACTGAAGCTTTCTTT

j_gene: TRBJ1-2
d_gene: TRBD1
v_gene: TRBV24-1
abundance: -
CDR3aa: CATSDGQGDFYGYTF
CDR3nt: TGTGCCACCAGTGATGGACAGGGGGATTTCTATGGCTACACCTTC

j_gene: TRBJ2-7
d_gene: TRBD1
v_gene: TRBV6-5
abundance: once
CDR3aa: CASSSRTGGSYEQYF
CDR3nt: TGTGCCAGCAGTTCTCGGACAGGGGGCTCCTACGAGCAGTACTTC

j_gene: TRBJ1-1
d_gene: -
v_gene: TRBV6-6
abundance: -
CDR3aa: CASSSLTGQNTEAFF
CDR3nt: TGTGCCAGCAGTTCCTTGACAGGCCAGAACACTGAAGCTTTCTTT

j_gene: TRBJ1-3
d_gene: -
v_gene: TRBV5-1
abundance: -
CDR3aa: CASSLIQVSGSGNTIYF
CDR3nt: TGCGCCAGCAGCTTGATACAAGTTAGCGGCTCTGGAAACACCATATATTTT

j_gene: TRBJ2-4
d_gene: TRBD2
v_gene: TRBV5-1
abundance: once
CDR3aa: CASSLAGSGGAGAKNIQYF
CDR3nt: TGCGCCAGCAGCTTGGCCGGTAGCGGGGGGGCCGGGGCCAAAAACATTCAGTACTTC

j_gene: TRBJ2-3
d_gene: TRBD2
v_gene: TRBV27
abundance: -
CDR3aa: CASSSKSAGGRDTQYF
CDR3nt: TGTGCCAGCAGTTCCAAATCAGCGGGGGGGAGAGATACGCAGTATTTT

j_gene: TRBJ2-7
d_gene: -
v_gene: TRBV25-1
abundance: once
CDR3aa: CASSRLVEQYF
CDR3nt: TGTGCCAGCTCTAGGTTGGTCGAGCAGTACTTC

j_gene: TRBJ1-1
d_gene: -
v_gene: TRBV27
abundance: -
CDR3aa: CASGHNTEAFF
CDR3nt: TGTGCCAGCGGACACAACACTGAAGCTTTCTTT

j_gene: TRBJ1-2
d_gene: -
v_gene: TRBV7-6
abundance: -
CDR3aa: CASSPSGGTYGYTF
CDR3nt: TGTGCCAGCAGCCCTAGTGGGGGGACCTATGGCTACACCTTC

j_gene: TRBJ2-5
d_gene: TRBD2
v_gene: TRBV29-1
abundance: -
CDR3aa: CSVEATSGGSQETQYF
CDR3nt: TGCAGCGTTGAAGCGACTAGCGGGGGTTCCCAAGAGACCCAGTACTTC

j_gene: TRBJ1-5
d_gene: -
v_gene: TRBV19
abundance: -
CDR3aa: CASSVRGMAGQPQHF
CDR3nt: TGTGCCAGTAGTGTCCGGGGGATGGCTGGTCAGCCCCAGCATTTT

j_gene: TRBJ2-7
d_gene: TRBD1
v_gene: TRBV5-4
abundance: -
CDR3aa: CASRIFGTGDPSYEQYF
CDR3nt: TGTGCCAGCAGGATTTTCGGAACAGGGGATCCGTCCTACGAGCAGTACTTC

j_gene: TRBJ2-3
d_gene: -
v_gene: TRBV27
abundance: -
CDR3aa: CASTADRRSKTGRHRDTQYF
CDR3nt: TGTGCCAGCACCGCTGACCGGCGAAGCAAAACAGGGCGCCATAGAGATACGCAGTATTTT

j_gene: TRBJ1-4
d_gene: -
v_gene: TRBV5-8
abundance: -
CDR3aa: CASIPAHRTGKLFF
CDR3nt: TGTGCCAGCATCCCGGCCCACCGGACTGGAAAACTGTTTTTT

j_gene: TRBJ2-3
d_gene: -
v_gene: TRBV7-2
abundance: -
CDR3aa: CASSPPVGLGDTQYF
CDR3nt: TGTGCCAGCAGCCCACCGGTGGGTCTAGGAGATACGCAGTATTTT

j_gene: TRBJ1-2
d_gene: TRBD1
v_gene: TRBV29-1
abundance: -
CDR3aa: CSVAQGAYGYTF
CDR3nt: TGCAGCGTAGCACAGGGGGCCTATGGCTACACCTTC

j_gene: TRBJ1-2
d_gene: TRBD1
v_gene: TRBV29-1
abundance: -
CDR3aa: CSVVGTGVGLYGYTF
CDR3nt: TGCAGCGTTGTAGGGACAGGGGTTGGGTTATATGGCTACACCTTC

j_gene: TRBJ1-3
d_gene: TRBD1
v_gene: TRBV19
abundance: few
CDR3aa: CASSRDSYSGNTIYF
CDR3nt: TGTGCCAGTAGTAGGGACAGCTACTCTGGAAACACCATATATTTT

j_gene: TRBJ2-7
d_gene: TRBD1
v_gene: TRBV19
abundance: -
CDR3aa: CASSSRDRSSEQYF
CDR3nt: TGTGCCAGTAGTAGCCGGGACAGATCCTCCGAGCAGTACTTC

j_gene: TRBJ2-5
d_gene: TRBD2
v_gene: TRBV25-1
abundance: -
CDR3aa: CASSGWTSGEATQYF
CDR3nt: TGTGCCAGCAGTGGTTGGACTAGCGGGGAAGCGACCCAGTACTTC

j_gene: TRBJ2-3
d_gene: -
v_gene: TRBV18
abundance: -
CDR3aa: CASSPEGGTTDTQYF
CDR3nt: TGTGCCAGCTCACCGGAGGGCGGTACCACAGATACGCAGTATTTT

j_gene: TRBJ2-2
d_gene: TRBD1
v_gene: TRBV5-1
abundance: -
CDR3aa: CASSWDPQGARTGELFF
CDR3nt: TGCGCCAGCAGCTGGGATCCCCAGGGGGCGCGCACCGGGGAGCTGTTTTTT